Sequencing of this T cell receptor beta chain was carried out in a study of T cells in tuberculosis. Cells were sorted from thawed PBMC rested overnight and stained with GMM-loaded CD1B tetramer, viability dye and anti-CD3. CD1B tetramers were loaded with Rhodococcus equi-derived C32 glucose monomycolate. The germline V gene encodes CDR1 MNHNS and CDR2 SASEGT. V gave up 1 base and J gave up 6 bases; unmatched junction bases: 8. The length of the CDR3 is 16 residues. No alpha-beta pairing information exists for these sequences. The protocol was immunoSEQ multiplex PCR, while the TCRdb copy is restricted to in-frame clones and leaves out a portion. This table has roughly 59,000 clones, 81% appearing once.

The V gene is TRBV6-1, the J gene TRBJ1-5, with 8 bases matching TRBD1. The sequence was collected from an adult woman with latent tuberculosis. The sequenced material came from CD1b-GMM tetramer-negative cells sorted from PBMCs. CDR3 DNA sequence: TGTGCCAGCAGTGAAGTGGCAGGGGGCGCGAGTCAGCCCCAGCATTTT. This translates into CASSEVAGGASQPQHF.